This is a list of T cell receptor beta chains from one sample in a study of glioma-infiltrating T cells after dendritic cell vaccination. The protocol was immunoSEQ multiplex PCR, while the TCRdb copy is restricted to in-frame clones and leaves out a portion. The profile covers roughly 60,000 clones, with about 79% appearing a single time and about 15% taken by the ten largest. The input for sequencing was blood, taken after dendritic cell vaccination. The receptors were sampled from a human donor with glioblastoma. Both conserved end residues are part of each CDR3. The order of the fields is V gene, clone size, J gene, D gene, CDR3 protein, CDR3 DNA. The D gene is left open where the match is weak. Size values are once, few and many counts, or a class for expanded clones, and some rows have none.

v_call: TRBV4-3
clone_size: -
j_call: TRBJ2-7
d_call: -
cdr3_aa: CASSQGWGGTYEQYF
cdr3_nt: TGCGCCAGCAGCCAAGGATGGGGCGGAACCTACGAGCAGTACTTC

v_call: TRBV6-1
clone_size: -
j_call: TRBJ1-4
d_call: TRBD1
cdr3_aa: CASSPTGGANEKLFF
cdr3_nt: TGTGCCAGCAGCCCGACAGGGGGGGCTAATGAAAAACTGTTTTTT

v_call: TRBV6-4
clone_size: -
j_call: TRBJ2-2
d_call: TRBD2
cdr3_aa: CASRRGGPLDTGELFF
cdr3_nt: TGTGCCAGCAGACGGGGGGGGCCGCTCGACACCGGGGAGCTGTTTTTT

v_call: TRBV5-1
clone_size: -
j_call: TRBJ2-1
d_call: TRBD2
cdr3_aa: CASRELAGGSNEQFF
cdr3_nt: TGCGCCAGCAGAGAACTAGCGGGGGGGAGCAATGAGCAGTTCTTC

v_call: TRBV5-1
clone_size: -
j_call: TRBJ1-2
d_call: -
cdr3_aa: CASRHDGPSGSYGYTF
cdr3_nt: TGCGCCAGCAGACATGACGGGCCCTCGGGATCCTATGGCTACACCTTC

v_call: TRBV6-5
clone_size: -
j_call: TRBJ1-1
d_call: -
cdr3_aa: CASGPGADTEAFF
cdr3_nt: TGTGCCAGCGGCCCAGGGGCGGACACTGAAGCTTTCTTT

v_call: TRBV19
clone_size: -
j_call: TRBJ2-7
d_call: -
cdr3_aa: CASSTGQTQPYEQYF
cdr3_nt: TGTGCCAGTAGTACAGGACAGACACAACCCTACGAGCAGTACTTC

v_call: TRBV5-1
clone_size: -
j_call: TRBJ2-1
d_call: TRBD1
cdr3_aa: CASSLRGQGRDEQFF
cdr3_nt: TGCGCCAGCAGCTTGCGGGGACAGGGGCGGGATGAGCAGTTCTTC

v_call: TRBV19
clone_size: once
j_call: TRBJ1-1
d_call: -
cdr3_aa: CASSKQLTTEAFF
cdr3_nt: TGTGCCAGTAGTAAACAGTTAACCACTGAAGCTTTCTTT

v_call: TRBV4-2
clone_size: -
j_call: TRBJ2-5
d_call: TRBD2
cdr3_aa: CASSQDPGGGRTQYF
cdr3_nt: TGTGCCAGCAGCCAAGATCCCGGCGGGGGTAGGACCCAGTACTTC

v_call: TRBV28
clone_size: few
j_call: TRBJ1-4
d_call: -
cdr3_aa: CASSRNRDTNEKLFF
cdr3_nt: TGTGCCAGCAGTCGGAACAGGGACACTAATGAAAAACTGTTTTTT

v_call: TRBV25-1
clone_size: -
j_call: TRBJ2-5
d_call: TRBD2
cdr3_aa: CASSELAGGRETQYF
cdr3_nt: TGTGCCAGCAGTGAATTGGCGGGGGGGCGGGAGACCCAGTACTTC

v_call: TRBV5-5
clone_size: -
j_call: TRBJ1-6
d_call: TRBD1
cdr3_aa: CASSPSTGWFYSPLHF
cdr3_nt: TGTGCCAGCAGCCCTTCGACAGGGTGGTTTTATTCACCCCTCCACTTT

v_call: TRBV9
clone_size: -
j_call: TRBJ2-3
d_call: -
cdr3_aa: CASSVVGGPTDTQYF
cdr3_nt: TGTGCCAGCAGCGTAGTGGGGGGGCCCACAGATACGCAGTATTTT

v_call: TRBV5-1
clone_size: -
j_call: TRBJ2-6
d_call: -
cdr3_aa: CASSAGISGANVLTF
cdr3_nt: TGCGCCAGCAGCGCCGGGATTTCTGGGGCCAACGTCCTGACTTTC

v_call: TRBV5-4
clone_size: -
j_call: TRBJ1-1
d_call: TRBD1
cdr3_aa: CASSWDRGRSEAFF
cdr3_nt: TGTGCCAGCAGCTGGGACAGGGGGCGATCTGAAGCTTTCTTT

v_call: TRBV9
clone_size: -
j_call: TRBJ1-5
d_call: -
cdr3_aa: CASSPGGINQPQHF
cdr3_nt: TGTGCCAGCAGCCCGGGAGGAATCAATCAGCCCCAGCATTTT

v_call: TRBV7-8
clone_size: once
j_call: TRBJ1-2
d_call: -
cdr3_aa: CASNRGTNYGYTF
cdr3_nt: TGTGCCAGCAATAGAGGCACCAACTATGGCTACACCTTC

v_call: TRBV9
clone_size: -
j_call: TRBJ2-7
d_call: TRBD1
cdr3_aa: CASSTRQGNEQYF
cdr3_nt: TGTGCCAGCAGCACCAGACAGGGCAACGAGCAGTACTTC

v_call: TRBV19
clone_size: -
j_call: TRBJ2-1
d_call: -
cdr3_aa: CASSGGTRGFF
cdr3_nt: TGTGCCAGTAGTGGGGGCACAAGGGGGTTCTTC

v_call: TRBV7-9
clone_size: -
j_call: TRBJ2-1
d_call: -
cdr3_aa: CASSGDPREQFF
cdr3_nt: TGTGCCAGCAGTGGAGACCCCAGAGAGCAGTTCTTC

v_call: TRBV7-8
clone_size: -
j_call: TRBJ1-4
d_call: TRBD1
cdr3_aa: CASSLQQTGGGEKLFF
cdr3_nt: TGTGCCAGCAGCCTACAACAGACAGGGGGAGGGGAAAAACTGTTTTTT

v_call: TRBV4-3
clone_size: few
j_call: TRBJ2-6
d_call: -
cdr3_aa: CASSQDLGANVLTF
cdr3_nt: TGCGCCAGCAGCCAAGATCTTGGGGCCAACGTCCTGACTTTC

v_call: TRBV5-1
clone_size: -
j_call: TRBJ2-7
d_call: TRBD1
cdr3_aa: CASSWERTGQSYEQYF
cdr3_nt: TGCGCCAGCAGCTGGGAGAGAACGGGACAGAGCTACGAGCAGTACTTC

v_call: TRBV9
clone_size: -
j_call: TRBJ2-5
d_call: -
cdr3_aa: CASGGFRETQYF
cdr3_nt: TGTGCCAGCGGGGGGTTCCGAGAGACCCAGTACTTC

v_call: TRBV29-1
clone_size: -
j_call: TRBJ2-7
d_call: -
cdr3_aa: CSVESENEQYF
cdr3_nt: TGCAGCGTTGAGTCCGAGAACGAGCAGTACTTC

v_call: TRBV5-4
clone_size: -
j_call: TRBJ2-2
d_call: -
cdr3_aa: CASSLDPRGTGELFF
cdr3_nt: TGTGCCAGCAGCTTGGACCCCAGGGGAACCGGGGAGCTGTTTTTT

v_call: TRBV7-2
clone_size: -
j_call: TRBJ2-7
d_call: -
cdr3_aa: CASSSPGGGGSEQYF
cdr3_nt: TGTGCCAGCAGCTCCCCAGGAGGGGGGGGCTCGGAGCAGTACTTC

v_call: TRBV18
clone_size: -
j_call: TRBJ2-7
d_call: -
cdr3_aa: CASSREAEQYF
cdr3_nt: TGTGCCAGCTCACGCGAGGCCGAGCAGTACTTC

v_call: TRBV25-1
clone_size: -
j_call: TRBJ1-4
d_call: TRBD1
cdr3_aa: CARWDRACEKLFF
cdr3_nt: TGTGCCAGGTGGGACAGGGCATGTGAAAAACTGTTTTTT

v_call: TRBV4-3
clone_size: -
j_call: TRBJ1-2
d_call: -
cdr3_aa: CASSQAGANYGYTF
cdr3_nt: TGCGCCAGCAGCCAAGCAGGGGCTAACTATGGCTACACCTTC

v_call: TRBV11-2
clone_size: few
j_call: TRBJ2-7
d_call: -
cdr3_aa: CASSKPIDRPYEQYF
cdr3_nt: TGTGCCAGCAGCAAACCAATAGACAGACCCTACGAGCAGTACTTC

v_call: TRBV4-2
clone_size: -
j_call: TRBJ1-2
d_call: -
cdr3_aa: CASSQDRDNHYGYTF
cdr3_nt: TGTGCCAGCAGCCAAGATCGGGACAACCACTATGGCTACACCTTC

v_call: TRBV13
clone_size: -
j_call: TRBJ2-7
d_call: -
cdr3_aa: CASSLAQGTISYEQYF
cdr3_nt: TGTGCCAGCAGCTTAGCGCAGGGGACAATCTCCTACGAGCAGTACTTC

v_call: TRBV4-3
clone_size: -
j_call: TRBJ2-2
d_call: TRBD2
cdr3_aa: CASSRRGTSGGKNTGELFF
cdr3_nt: TGCGCCAGCAGCCGAAGAGGGACTAGCGGGGGAAAAAACACCGGGGAGCTGTTTTTT

v_call: TRBV7-2
clone_size: -
j_call: TRBJ2-5
d_call: TRBD1
cdr3_aa: CASSFPFRGRSSVQETQYF
cdr3_nt: TGTGCCAGCAGCTTTCCCTTCAGGGGGCGAAGTTCAGTCCAAGAGACCCAGTACTTC

v_call: TRBV18
clone_size: -
j_call: TRBJ2-3
d_call: -
cdr3_aa: CASSTAFYGESYTQYF
cdr3_nt: TGTGCCAGCTCAACAGCGTTTTACGGGGAATCATATACGCAGTATTTT

v_call: TRBV4-2
clone_size: -
j_call: TRBJ1-1
d_call: TRBD1
cdr3_aa: CASSQDRGKDTEAFF
cdr3_nt: TGTGCCAGCAGCCAGGACAGGGGAAAGGACACTGAAGCTTTCTTT

v_call: TRBV7-9
clone_size: -
j_call: TRBJ1-6
d_call: TRBD1
cdr3_aa: CASSSDRTYNSPLHF
cdr3_nt: TGTGCCAGCAGCTCGGACAGGACCTATAATTCACCCCTCCACTTT

v_call: TRBV29-1
clone_size: -
j_call: TRBJ2-5
d_call: -
cdr3_aa: CSVRTVRRGETQYF
cdr3_nt: TGCAGCGTTCGAACCGTCCGTCGGGGAGAGACCCAGTACTTC

v_call: TRBV27
clone_size: -
j_call: TRBJ2-1
d_call: -
cdr3_aa: CASSLWSDYNEQFF
cdr3_nt: TGTGCCAGCAGTTTATGGTCAGACTACAATGAGCAGTTCTTC

v_call: TRBV11-2
clone_size: -
j_call: TRBJ2-5
d_call: -
cdr3_aa: CASSLGGGQETQYF
cdr3_nt: TGTGCCAGCAGCTTGGGAGGGGGCCAAGAGACCCAGTACTTC

v_call: TRBV6-1
clone_size: -
j_call: TRBJ2-1
d_call: -
cdr3_aa: CASSVQGEENNEQFF
cdr3_nt: TGTGCCAGCAGTGTTCAGGGGGAGGAGAACAATGAGCAGTTCTTC

v_call: TRBV27
clone_size: -
j_call: TRBJ1-1
d_call: -
cdr3_aa: CASSRGRTEAFF
cdr3_nt: TGTGCCAGCAGCCGGGGTAGGACTGAAGCTTTCTTT

v_call: TRBV6-4
clone_size: -
j_call: TRBJ1-4
d_call: -
cdr3_aa: CASSAEEGEKLFF
cdr3_nt: TGTGCCAGCAGTGCAGAGGAAGGTGAAAAACTGTTTTTT

v_call: TRBV25-1
clone_size: -
j_call: TRBJ1-1
d_call: -
cdr3_aa: CASSENPQPRMAEAFF
cdr3_nt: TGTGCCAGCAGTGAAAACCCCCAGCCCAGGATGGCTGAAGCTTTCTTT

v_call: TRBV7-9
clone_size: few
j_call: TRBJ1-2
d_call: -
cdr3_aa: CASSLLGASYGYTF
cdr3_nt: TGTGCCAGCAGCTTATTGGGGGCGAGCTATGGCTACACCTTC

v_call: TRBV4-2
clone_size: once
j_call: TRBJ2-7
d_call: -
cdr3_aa: CASSQGTATYEQYF
cdr3_nt: TGTGCCAGCAGCCAAGGGACAGCCACCTACGAGCAGTACTTC

v_call: TRBV11-1
clone_size: -
j_call: TRBJ1-2
d_call: -
cdr3_aa: CASSSRRPPYGYTF
cdr3_nt: TGTGCCAGCAGCTCCCGGCGGCCGCCCTATGGCTACACCTTC